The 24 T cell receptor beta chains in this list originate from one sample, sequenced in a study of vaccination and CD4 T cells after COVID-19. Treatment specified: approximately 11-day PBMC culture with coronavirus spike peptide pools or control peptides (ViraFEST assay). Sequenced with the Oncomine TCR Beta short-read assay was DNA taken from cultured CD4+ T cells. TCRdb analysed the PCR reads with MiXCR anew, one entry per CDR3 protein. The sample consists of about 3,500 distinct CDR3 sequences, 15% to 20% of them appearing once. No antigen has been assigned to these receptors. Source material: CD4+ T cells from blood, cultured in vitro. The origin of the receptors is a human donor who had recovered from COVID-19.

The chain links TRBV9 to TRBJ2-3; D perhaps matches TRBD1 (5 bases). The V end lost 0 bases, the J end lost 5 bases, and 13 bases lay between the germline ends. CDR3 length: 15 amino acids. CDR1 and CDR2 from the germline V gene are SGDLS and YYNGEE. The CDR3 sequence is CASSVDTDRGDTQYF. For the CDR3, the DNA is TGTGCCAGCAGCGTAGACACAGACAGAGGAGATACGCAGTATTTT.

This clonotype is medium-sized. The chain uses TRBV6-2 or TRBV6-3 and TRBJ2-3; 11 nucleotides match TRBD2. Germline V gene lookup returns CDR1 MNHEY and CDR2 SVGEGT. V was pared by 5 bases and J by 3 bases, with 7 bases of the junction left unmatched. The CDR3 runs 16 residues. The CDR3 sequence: CASSPIRLAGTDTQYF. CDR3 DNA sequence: TGTGCCAGCAGTCCAATCCGACTAGCGGGGACAGATACGCAGTATTTT.

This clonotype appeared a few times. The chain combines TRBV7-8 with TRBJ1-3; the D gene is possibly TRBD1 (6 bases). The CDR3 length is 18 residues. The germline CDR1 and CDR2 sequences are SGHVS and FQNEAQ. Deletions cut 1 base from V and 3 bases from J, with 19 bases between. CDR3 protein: CASSLVARGARSGNTIYF. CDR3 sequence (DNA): TGTGCCAGCAGCTTAGTCGCTCGGGGGGCTCGAAGTGGAAACACCATATATTTT.

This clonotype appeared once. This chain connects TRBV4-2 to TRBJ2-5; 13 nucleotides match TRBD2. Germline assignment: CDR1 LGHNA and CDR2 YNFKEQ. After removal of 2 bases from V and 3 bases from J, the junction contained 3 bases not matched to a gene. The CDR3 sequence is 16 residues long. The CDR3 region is CASSQTSGGAEETQYF. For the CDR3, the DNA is TGTGCCAGCAGCCAAACTAGCGGGGGGGCCGAAGAGACCCAGTACTTC.

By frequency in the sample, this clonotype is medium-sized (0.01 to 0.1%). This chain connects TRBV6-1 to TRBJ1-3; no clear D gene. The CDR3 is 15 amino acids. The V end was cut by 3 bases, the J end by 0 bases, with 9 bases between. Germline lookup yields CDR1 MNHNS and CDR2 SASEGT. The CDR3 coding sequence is TGTGCCAGCAGTGAGACGGGCATCTCTGGAAACACCATATATTTT. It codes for CASSETGISGNTIYF.

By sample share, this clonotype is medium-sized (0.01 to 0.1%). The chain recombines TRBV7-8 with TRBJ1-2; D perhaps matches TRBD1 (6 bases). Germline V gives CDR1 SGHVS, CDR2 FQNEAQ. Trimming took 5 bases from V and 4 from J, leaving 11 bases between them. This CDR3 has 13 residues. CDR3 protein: CASSLDRSYGYTF. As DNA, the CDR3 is TGTGCCAGCAGCCTAGACAGGTCCTATGGCTACACCTTC.

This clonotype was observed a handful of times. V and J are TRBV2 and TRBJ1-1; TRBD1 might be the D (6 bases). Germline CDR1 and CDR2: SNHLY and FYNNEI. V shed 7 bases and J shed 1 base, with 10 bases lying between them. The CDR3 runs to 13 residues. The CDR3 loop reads CASNGQPNTEAFF. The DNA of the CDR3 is TGTGCCAGCAATGGACAGCCGAACACTGAAGCTTTCTTT.

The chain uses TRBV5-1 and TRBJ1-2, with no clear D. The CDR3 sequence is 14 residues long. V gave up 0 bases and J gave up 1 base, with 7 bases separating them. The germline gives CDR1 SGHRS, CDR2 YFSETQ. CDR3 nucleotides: TGCGCCAGCAGCTTGGCAGGCCTTAACTATGGCTACACCTTC. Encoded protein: CASSLAGLNYGYTF.

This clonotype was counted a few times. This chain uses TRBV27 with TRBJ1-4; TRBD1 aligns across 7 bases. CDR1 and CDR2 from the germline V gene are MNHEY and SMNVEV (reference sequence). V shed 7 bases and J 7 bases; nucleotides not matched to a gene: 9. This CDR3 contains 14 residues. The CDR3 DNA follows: TGTGCCAGCAAGCAGGGGGTGTTGGGTGAAAAACTGTTTTTT. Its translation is CASKQGVLGEKLFF.

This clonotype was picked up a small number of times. This CDR3 reads CASSKDRGAGANVLTF. DNA for the CDR3: TGTGCCAGCAGTAAGGACAGGGGAGCCGGGGCCAACGTCCTGACTTTC. The chain is built from TRBV6-1 and TRBJ2-6, with TRBD1 matching 9 bases. Losses at the gene ends were 5 bases for V and 4 bases for J; bases not matched to a gene: 6. The CDR3 consists of 16 residues. Per the germline V gene, CDR1 is MNHNS and CDR2 is SASEGT.

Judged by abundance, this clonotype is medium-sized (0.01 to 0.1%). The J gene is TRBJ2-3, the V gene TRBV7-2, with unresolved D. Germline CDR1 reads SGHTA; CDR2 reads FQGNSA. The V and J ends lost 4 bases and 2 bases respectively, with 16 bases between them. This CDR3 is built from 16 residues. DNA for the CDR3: TGTGCCAGCAGCTCACCTATAGTGCCTTCCACAGATACGCAGTATTTT. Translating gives CASSSPIVPSTDTQYF.

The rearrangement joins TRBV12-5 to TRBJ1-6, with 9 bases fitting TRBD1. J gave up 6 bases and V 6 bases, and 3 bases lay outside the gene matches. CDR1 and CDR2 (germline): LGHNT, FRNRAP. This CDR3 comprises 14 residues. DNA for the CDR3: TGTGCTAGTGGCTCGGGACAGGGTAATTCACCCCTCCACTTT. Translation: CASGSGQGNSPLHF.

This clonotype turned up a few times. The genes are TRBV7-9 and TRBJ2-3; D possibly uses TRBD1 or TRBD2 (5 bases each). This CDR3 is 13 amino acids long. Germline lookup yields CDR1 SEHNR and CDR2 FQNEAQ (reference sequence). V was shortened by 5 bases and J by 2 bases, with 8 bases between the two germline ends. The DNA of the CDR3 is TGTGCCAGCAGCCTCGGGACCACAGATACGCAGTATTTT. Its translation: CASSLGTTDTQYF.

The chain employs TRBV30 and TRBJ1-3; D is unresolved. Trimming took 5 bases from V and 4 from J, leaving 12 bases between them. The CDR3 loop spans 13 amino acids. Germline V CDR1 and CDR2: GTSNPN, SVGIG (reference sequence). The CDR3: CAWGEVWGNTIYF. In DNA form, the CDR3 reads TGTGCCTGGGGGGAGGTGTGGGGAAACACCATATATTTT.

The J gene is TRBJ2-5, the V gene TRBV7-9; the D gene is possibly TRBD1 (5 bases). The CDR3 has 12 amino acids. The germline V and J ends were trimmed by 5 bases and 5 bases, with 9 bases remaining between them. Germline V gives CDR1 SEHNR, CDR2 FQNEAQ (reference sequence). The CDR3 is CASSAYRETQYF. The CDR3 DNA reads TGTGCCAGCAGCGCCTACAGGGAGACCCAGTACTTC.

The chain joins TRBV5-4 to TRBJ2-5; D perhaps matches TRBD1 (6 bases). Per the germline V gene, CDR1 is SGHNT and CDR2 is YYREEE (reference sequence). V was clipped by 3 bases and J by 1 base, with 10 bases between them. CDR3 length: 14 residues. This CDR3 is CASSYGTTQETQYF. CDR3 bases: TGTGCCAGCAGCTACGGGACAACCCAAGAGACCCAGTACTTC. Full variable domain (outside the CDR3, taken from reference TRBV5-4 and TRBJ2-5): ETGVTQSPTHLIKTRGQQVTLRCSSQSGHNTVSWYQQALGQGPQFIFQYYREEENGRGNFPPRFSGLQFPNYSSELNVNALELDDSALYLCASSYGTTQETQYFGPGTRLLVL.

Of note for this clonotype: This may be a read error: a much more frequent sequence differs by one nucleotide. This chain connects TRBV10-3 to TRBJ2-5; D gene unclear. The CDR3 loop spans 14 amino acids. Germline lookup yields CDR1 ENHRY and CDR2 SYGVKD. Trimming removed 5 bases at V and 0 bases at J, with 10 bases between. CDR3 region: CAISSDIHQETQYF. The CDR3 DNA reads TGTGCCATCAGTTCTGACATTCACCAAGAGACCCAGTACTTC.

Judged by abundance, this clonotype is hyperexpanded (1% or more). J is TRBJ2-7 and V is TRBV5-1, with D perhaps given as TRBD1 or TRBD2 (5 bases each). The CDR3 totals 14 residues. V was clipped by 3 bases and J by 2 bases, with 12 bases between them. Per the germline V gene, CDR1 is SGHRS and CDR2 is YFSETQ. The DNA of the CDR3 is TGCGCCAGCAGCTCCTCGGGACCGCCCTACGAGCAGTACTTC. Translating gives CASSSSGPPYEQYF.

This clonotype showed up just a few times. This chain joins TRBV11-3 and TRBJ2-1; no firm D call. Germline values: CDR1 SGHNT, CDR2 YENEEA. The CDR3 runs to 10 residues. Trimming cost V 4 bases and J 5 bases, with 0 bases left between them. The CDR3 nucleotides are TGTGCCAGCAGCTACAATGAGCAGTTCTTC. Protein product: CASSYNEQFF.

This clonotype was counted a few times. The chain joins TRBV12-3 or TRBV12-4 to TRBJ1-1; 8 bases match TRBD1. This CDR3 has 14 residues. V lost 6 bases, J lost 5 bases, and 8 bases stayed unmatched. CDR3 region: CASSYGTGATEAFF. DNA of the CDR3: TGTGCCAGCAGCTATGGGACAGGTGCGACTGAAGCTTTCTTT.

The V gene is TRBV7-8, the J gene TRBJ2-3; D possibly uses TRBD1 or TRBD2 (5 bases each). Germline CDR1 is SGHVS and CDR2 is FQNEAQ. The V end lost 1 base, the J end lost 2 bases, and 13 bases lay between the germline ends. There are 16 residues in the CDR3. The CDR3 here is CASSLGELGTTDTQYF. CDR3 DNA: TGTGCCAGCAGCTTAGGTGAGCTCGGGACCACAGATACGCAGTATTTT.

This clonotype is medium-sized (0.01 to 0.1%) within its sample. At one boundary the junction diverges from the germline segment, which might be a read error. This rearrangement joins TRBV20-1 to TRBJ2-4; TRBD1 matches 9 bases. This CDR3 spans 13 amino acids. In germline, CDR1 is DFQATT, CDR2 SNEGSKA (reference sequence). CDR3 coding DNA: TGCAGTGCTAGCCCGTCCTCCGGGACAGGGAGGGACTTC. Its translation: CSASPSSGTGRDF.

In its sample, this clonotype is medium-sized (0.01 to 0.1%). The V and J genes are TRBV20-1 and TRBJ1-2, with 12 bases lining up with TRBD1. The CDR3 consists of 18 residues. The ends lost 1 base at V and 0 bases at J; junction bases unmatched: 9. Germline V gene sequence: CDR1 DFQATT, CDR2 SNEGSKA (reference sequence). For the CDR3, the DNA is TGCAGTGCTAGAGTAAGTAGGGACAGGGGGCCTACTAACTATGGCTACACCTTC. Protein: CSARVSRDRGPTNYGYTF.

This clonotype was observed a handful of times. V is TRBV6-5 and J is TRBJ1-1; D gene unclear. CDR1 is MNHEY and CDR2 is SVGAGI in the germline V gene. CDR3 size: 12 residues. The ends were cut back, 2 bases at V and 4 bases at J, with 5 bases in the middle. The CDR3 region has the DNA TGTGCCAGCAGTTACGGGAGCACTGAAGCTTTCTTT. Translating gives CASSYGSTEAFF.